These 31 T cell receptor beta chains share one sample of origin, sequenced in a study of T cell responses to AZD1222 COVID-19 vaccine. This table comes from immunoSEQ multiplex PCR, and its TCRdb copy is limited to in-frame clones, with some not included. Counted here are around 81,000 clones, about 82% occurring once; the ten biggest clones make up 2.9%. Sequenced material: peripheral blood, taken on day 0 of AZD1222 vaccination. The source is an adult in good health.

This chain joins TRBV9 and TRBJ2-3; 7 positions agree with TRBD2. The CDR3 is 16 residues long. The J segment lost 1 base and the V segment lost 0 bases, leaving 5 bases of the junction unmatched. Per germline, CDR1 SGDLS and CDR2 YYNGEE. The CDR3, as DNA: TGTGCCAGCAGCGTAGGAGAGCTAGCGGGCACAGATACGCAGTATTTT. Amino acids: CASSVGELAGTDTQYF.

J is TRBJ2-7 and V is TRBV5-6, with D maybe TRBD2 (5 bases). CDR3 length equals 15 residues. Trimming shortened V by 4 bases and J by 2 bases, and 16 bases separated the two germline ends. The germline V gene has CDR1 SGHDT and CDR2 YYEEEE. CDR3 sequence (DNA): TGTGCCAGCAGCCCGCTGAGCAGCGGAACCTACGAGCAGTACTTC. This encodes CASSPLSSGTYEQYF.

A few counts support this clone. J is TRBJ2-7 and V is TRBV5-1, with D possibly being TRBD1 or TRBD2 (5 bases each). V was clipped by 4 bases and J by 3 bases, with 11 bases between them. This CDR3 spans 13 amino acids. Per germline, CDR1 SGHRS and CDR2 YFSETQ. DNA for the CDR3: TGCGCCAGCAGCGTGGGACCGGACTACGAGCAGTACTTC. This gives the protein CASSVGPDYEQYF.

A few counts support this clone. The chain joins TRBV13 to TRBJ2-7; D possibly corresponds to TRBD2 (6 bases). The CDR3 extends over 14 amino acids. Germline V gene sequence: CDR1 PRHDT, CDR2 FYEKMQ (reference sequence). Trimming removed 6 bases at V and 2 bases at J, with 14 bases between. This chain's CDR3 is CASSLMGGAYEQYF. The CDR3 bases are TGTGCCAGCAGTCTGATGGGGGGAGCCTACGAGCAGTACTTC. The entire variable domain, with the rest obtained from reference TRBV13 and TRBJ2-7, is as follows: AAGVIQSPRHLIKEKRETATLKCYPIPRHDTVYWYQQGPGQDPQFLISFYEKMQSDKGSIPDRFSAQQFSDYHSELNMSSLELGDSALYFCASSLMGGAYEQYFGPGTRLTVT.

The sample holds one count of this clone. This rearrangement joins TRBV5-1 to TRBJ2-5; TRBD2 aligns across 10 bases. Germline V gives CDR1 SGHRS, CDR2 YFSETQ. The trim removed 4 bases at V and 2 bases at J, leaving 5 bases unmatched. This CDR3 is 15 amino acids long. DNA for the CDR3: TGCGCCAGCAGCCCAATGGGACTAGCGCAAGAGACCCAGTACTTC. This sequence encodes CASSPMGLAQETQYF. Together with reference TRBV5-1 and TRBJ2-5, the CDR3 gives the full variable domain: KAGVTQTPRYLIKTRGQQVTLSCSPISGHRSVSWYQQTPGQGLQFLFEYFSETQRNKGNFPGRFSGRQFSNSRSEMNVSTLELGDSALYLCASSPMGLAQETQYFGPGTRLLVL.

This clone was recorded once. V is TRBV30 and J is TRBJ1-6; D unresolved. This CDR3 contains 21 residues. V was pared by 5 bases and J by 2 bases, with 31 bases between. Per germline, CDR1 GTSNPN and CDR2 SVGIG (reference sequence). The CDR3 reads CAWQACGPGRCLATYNSPLHF. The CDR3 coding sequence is TGTGCCTGGCAGGCTTGCGGACCGGGCCGCTGTTTGGCTACCTATAATTCACCCCTCCACTTT. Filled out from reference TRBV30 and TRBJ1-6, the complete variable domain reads SQTIHQWPATLVQPVGSPLSLECTVEGTSNPNLYWYRQAAGRGLQLLFYSVGIGQISSEVPQNLSASRPQDRQFILSSKKLLLSDSGFYLCAWQACGPGRCLATYNSPLHFGNGTRLTVT.

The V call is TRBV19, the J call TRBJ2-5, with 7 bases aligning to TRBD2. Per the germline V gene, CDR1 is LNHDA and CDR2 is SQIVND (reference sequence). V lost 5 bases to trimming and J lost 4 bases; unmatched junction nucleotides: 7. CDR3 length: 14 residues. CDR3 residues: CASSLVGGGETQYF. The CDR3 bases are TGTGCCAGTAGTCTTGTGGGCGGGGGAGAGACCCAGTACTTC.

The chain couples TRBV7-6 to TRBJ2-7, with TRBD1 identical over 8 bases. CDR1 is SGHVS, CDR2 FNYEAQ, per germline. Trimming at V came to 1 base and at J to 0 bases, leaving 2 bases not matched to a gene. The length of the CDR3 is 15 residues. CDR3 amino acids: CASSLGTGSSYEQYF. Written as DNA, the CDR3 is TGTGCCAGCAGCTTAGGGACAGGGAGCTCCTACGAGCAGTACTTC. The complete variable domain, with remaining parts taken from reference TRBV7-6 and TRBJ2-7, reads GAGVSQSPRYKVTKRGQDVALRCDPISGHVSLYWYRQALGQGPEFLTYFNYEAQQDKSGLPNDRFSAERPEGSISTLTIQRTEQRDSAMYRCASSLGTGSSYEQYFGPGTRLTVT.

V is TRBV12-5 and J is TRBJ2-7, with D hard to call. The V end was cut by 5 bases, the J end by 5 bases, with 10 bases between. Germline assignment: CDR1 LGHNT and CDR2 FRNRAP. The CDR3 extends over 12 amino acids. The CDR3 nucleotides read TGTGCTAGTGGTCCTTTACCCCACGAGCAGTACTTC. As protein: CASGPLPHEQYF. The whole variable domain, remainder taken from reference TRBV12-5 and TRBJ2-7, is DARVTQTPRHKVTEMGQEVTMRCQPILGHNTVFWYRQTMMQGLELLAYFRNRAPLDDSGMPKDRFSAEMPDATLATLKIQPSEPRDSAVYFCASGPLPHEQYFGPGTRLTVT.

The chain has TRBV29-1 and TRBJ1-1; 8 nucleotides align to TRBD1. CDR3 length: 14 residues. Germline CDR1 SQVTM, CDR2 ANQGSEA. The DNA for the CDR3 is TGCAGGGCCCTACCGACAGGGGTGAACACTGAAGCTTTCTTT. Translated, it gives CRALPTGVNTEAFF.

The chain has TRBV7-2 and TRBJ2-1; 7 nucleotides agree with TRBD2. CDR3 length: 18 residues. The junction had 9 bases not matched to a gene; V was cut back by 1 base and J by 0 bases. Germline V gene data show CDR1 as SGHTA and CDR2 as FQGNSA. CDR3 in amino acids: CASSLGARGGSSYNEQFF. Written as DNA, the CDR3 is TGTGCCAGCAGCTTAGGGGCTCGTGGCGGGAGCTCCTACAATGAGCAGTTCTTC.

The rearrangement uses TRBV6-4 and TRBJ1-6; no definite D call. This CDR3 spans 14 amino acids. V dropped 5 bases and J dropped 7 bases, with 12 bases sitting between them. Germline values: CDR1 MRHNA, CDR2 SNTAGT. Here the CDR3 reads CASSISPGNSPLHF. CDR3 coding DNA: TGTGCCAGCAGTATATCCCCGGGGAATTCACCCCTCCACTTT.

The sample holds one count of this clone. The CDR3 region is CSVDDLAVSSYNEQFF. The CDR3 nucleotides read TGCAGCGTTGATGATCTAGCGGTTAGCTCCTACAATGAGCAGTTCTTC. The V and J genes are TRBV29-1 and TRBJ2-1, with TRBD2 matching 7 bases. The germline V gene encodes CDR1 SQVTM and CDR2 ANQGSEA. CDR3 length: 16 residues. With 3 bases clipped from V and 0 bases from J, the junction kept 8 bases outside the gene matches.

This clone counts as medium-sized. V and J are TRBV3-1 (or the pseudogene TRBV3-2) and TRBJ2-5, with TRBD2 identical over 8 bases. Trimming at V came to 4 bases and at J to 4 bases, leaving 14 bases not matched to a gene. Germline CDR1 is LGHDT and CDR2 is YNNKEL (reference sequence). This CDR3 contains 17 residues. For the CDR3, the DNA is TGTGCCAGCAGCCCCCTTGGGGAGCGGGGGACGGGAGAGACCCAGTACTTC. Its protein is CASSPLGERGTGETQYF.

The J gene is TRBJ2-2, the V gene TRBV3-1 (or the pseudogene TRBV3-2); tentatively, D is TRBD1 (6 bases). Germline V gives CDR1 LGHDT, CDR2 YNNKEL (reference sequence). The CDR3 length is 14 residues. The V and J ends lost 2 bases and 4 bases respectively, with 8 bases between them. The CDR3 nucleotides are TGTGCCAGCAGCCAACAAGGGGGCACCGGGGAGCTGTTTTTT. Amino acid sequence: CASSQQGGTGELFF.

The CDR3 reads CASGGDGDSPLHF. Written as DNA, the CDR3 is TGTGCCAGCGGAGGGGACGGGGATTCACCCCTCCACTTT. The chain carries TRBV2 and TRBJ1-6; D might be TRBD1 (5 bases). V shed 8 bases and J shed 8 bases, with 13 bases lying between them. Germline assignment: CDR1 SNHLY and CDR2 FYNNEI. The CDR3 length is 13 residues.

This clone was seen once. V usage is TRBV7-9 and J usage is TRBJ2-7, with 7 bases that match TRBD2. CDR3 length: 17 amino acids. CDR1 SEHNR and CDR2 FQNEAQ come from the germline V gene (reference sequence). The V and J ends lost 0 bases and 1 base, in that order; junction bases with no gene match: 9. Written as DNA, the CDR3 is TGTGCCAGCAGCTTAGCCTTCGGGGGGAGTGGGTCCTACGAGCAGTACTTC. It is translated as CASSLAFGGSGSYEQYF.

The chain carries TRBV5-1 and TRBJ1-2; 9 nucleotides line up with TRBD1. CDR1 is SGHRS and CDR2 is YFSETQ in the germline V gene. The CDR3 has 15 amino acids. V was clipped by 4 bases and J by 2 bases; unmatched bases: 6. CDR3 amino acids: CASSPGGTGNYGYTF. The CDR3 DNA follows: TGCGCCAGCAGCCCGGGAGGGACAGGGAACTATGGCTACACCTTC. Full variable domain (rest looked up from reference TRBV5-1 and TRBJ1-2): KAGVTQTPRYLIKTRGQQVTLSCSPISGHRSVSWYQQTPGQGLQFLFEYFSETQRNKGNFPGRFSGRQFSNSRSEMNVSTLELGDSALYLCASSPGGTGNYGYTFGSGTRLTVV.

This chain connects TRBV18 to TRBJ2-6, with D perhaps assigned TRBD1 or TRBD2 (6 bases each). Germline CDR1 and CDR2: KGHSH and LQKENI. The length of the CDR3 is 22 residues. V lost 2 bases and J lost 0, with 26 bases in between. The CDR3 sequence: CASSPKRGWGHRGASGANVLTF. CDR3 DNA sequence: TGTGCCAGCTCACCAAAACGGGGGTGGGGACATCGGGGAGCCTCTGGGGCCAACGTCCTGACTTTC.

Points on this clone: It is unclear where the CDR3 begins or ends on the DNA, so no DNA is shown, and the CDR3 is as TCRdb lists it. The CDR3 protein is CASSTSSGFDTEAFF. This rearrangement joins TRBV9 to TRBJ1-1. With termini counted, the CDR3 has 15 amino acids. The germline gives CDR1 SGDLS, CDR2 YYNGEE.

CDR3 sequence (DNA): TGTGCCAGTAGTCCCATGGGACAGGGGGGCACCGGGGAGCTGTTTTTT. Translation gives CASSPMGQGGTGELFF. The V and J genes are TRBV19 and TRBJ2-2; TRBD1 matches 11 bases. The V segment lost 5 bases and the J segment 4 bases; nucleotides outside the gene matches: 6. CDR1 and CDR2 (germline): LNHDA, SQIVND (reference sequence). This CDR3 has 16 residues.

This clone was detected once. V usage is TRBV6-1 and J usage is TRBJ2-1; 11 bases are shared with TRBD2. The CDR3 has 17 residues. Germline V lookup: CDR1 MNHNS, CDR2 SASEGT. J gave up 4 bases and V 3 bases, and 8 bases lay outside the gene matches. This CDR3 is CASSEGLAAADYNEQFF. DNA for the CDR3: TGTGCCAGCAGTGAGGGACTAGCGGCCGCCGATTACAATGAGCAGTTCTTC.

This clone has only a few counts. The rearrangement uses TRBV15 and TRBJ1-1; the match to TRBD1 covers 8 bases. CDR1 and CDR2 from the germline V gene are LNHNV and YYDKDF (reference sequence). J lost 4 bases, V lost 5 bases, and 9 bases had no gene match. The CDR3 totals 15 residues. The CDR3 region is CATSGPTGVFTEAFF. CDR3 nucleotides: TGTGCCACCAGCGGACCGACAGGGGTTTTCACTGAAGCTTTCTTT.

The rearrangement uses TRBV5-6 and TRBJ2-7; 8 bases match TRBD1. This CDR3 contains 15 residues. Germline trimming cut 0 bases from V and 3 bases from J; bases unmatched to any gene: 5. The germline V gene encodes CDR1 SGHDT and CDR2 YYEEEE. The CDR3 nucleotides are TGTGCCAGCAGCTTGGAGGGGACAGGCGTCTACGAGCAGTACTTC. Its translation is CASSLEGTGVYEQYF.

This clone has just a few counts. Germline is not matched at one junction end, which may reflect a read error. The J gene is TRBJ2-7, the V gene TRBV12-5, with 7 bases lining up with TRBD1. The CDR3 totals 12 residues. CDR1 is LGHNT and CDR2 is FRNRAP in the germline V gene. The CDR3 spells CASGLRAQGIVF. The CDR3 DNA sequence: TGTGCTAGTGGTTTGCGGGCACAGGGGATCGTCTTC.

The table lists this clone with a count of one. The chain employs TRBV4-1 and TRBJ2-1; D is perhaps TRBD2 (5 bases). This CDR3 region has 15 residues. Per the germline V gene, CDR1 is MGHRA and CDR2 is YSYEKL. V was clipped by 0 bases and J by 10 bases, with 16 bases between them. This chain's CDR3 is CASSQDRGGGTEQFF. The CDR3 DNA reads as TGCGCCAGCAGCCAAGATCGGGGTGGCGGCACCGAGCAGTTCTTC.

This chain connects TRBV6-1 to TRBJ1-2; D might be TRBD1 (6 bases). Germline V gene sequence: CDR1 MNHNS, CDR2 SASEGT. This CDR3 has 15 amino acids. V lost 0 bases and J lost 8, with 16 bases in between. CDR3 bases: TGTGCCAGCAGTGAAGCGCTGGGACAAGATTTCGGCTACACCTTC. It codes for CASSEALGQDFGYTF.

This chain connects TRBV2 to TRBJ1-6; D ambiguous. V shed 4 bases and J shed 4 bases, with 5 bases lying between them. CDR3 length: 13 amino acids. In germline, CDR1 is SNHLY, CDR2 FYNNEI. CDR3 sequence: CASSAGYNSPLHF. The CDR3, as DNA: TGTGCCAGCAGTGCGGGGTATAATTCACCCCTCCACTTT. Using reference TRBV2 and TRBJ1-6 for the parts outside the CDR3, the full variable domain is EPEVTQTPSHQVTQMGQEVILRCVPISNHLYFYWYRQILGQKVEFLVSFYNNEISEKSEIFDDQFSVERPDGSNFTLKIRSTKLEDSAMYFCASSAGYNSPLHFGNGTRLTVT.

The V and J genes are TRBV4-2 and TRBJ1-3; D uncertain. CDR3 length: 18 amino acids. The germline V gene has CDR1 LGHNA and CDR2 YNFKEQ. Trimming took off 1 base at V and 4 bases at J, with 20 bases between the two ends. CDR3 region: CASSQAHINGASGNTIYF. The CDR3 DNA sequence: TGTGCCAGCAGCCAAGCACATATTAACGGAGCGTCCGGAAACACCATATATTTT.

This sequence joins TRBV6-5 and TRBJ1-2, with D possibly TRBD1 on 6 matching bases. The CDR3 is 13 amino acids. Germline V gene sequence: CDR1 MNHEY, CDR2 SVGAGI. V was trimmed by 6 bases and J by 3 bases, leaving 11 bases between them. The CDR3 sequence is CASRGGGDYGYTF. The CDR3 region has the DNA TGTGCCAGCAGGGGGGGCGGAGACTATGGCTACACCTTC.

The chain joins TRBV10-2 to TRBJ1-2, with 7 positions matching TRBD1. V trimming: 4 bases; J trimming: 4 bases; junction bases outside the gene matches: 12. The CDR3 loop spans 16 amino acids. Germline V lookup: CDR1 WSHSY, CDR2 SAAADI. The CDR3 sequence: CASSGRQGDRAYGYTF. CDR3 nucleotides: TGCGCCAGCAGTGGACGGCAGGGGGACCGGGCCTATGGCTACACCTTC.